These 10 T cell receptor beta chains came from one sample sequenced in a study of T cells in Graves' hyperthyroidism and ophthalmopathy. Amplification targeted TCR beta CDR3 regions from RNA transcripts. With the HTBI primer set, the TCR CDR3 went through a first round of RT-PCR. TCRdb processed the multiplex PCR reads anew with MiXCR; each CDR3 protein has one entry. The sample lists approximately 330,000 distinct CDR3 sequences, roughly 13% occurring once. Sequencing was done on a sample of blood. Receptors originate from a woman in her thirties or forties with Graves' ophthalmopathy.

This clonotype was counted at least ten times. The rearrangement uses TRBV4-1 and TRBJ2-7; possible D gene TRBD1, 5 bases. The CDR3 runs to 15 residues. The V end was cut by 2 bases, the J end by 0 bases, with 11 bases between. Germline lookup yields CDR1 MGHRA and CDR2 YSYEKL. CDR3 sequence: CASSQQQVSSYEQYF. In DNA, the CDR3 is TGCGCCAGCAGCCAACAACAGGTGTCCTCCTACGAGCAGTACTTC.

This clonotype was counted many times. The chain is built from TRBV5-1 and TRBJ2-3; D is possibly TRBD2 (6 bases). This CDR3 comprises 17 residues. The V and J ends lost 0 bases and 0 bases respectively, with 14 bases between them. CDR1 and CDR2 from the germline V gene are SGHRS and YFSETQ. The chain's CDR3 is CASSLAGRGASTDTQYF. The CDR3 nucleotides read TGCGCCAGCAGCTTGGCCGGGAGAGGAGCTAGCACAGATACGCAGTATTTT. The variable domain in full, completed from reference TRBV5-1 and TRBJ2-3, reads KAGVTQTPRYLIKTRGQQVTLSCSPISGHRSVSWYQQTPGQGLQFLFEYFSETQRNKGNFPGRFSGRQFSNSRSEMNVSTLELGDSALYLCASSLAGRGASTDTQYFGPGTRLTVL.

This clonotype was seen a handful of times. The CDR3 DNA sequence: TGTGCCAGCAGTTACAGAGCATTCAATCAGCCCCAGCATTTT. Its translation: CASSYRAFNQPQHF. The chain joins TRBV6-1 to TRBJ1-5, with D hard to call. This CDR3 has 14 residues. V dropped 5 bases and J dropped 3 bases, with 11 bases sitting between them. Looked up from germline, CDR1 is MNHNS and CDR2 is SASEGT.

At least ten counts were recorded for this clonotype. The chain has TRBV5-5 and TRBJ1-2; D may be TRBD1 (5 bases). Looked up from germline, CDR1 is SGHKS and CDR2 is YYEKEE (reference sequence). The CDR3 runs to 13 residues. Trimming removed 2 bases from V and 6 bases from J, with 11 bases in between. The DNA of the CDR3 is TGTGCCAGCAGCTTCGGCAGAGGGGATGGCTACACCTTC. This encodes CASSFGRGDGYTF.

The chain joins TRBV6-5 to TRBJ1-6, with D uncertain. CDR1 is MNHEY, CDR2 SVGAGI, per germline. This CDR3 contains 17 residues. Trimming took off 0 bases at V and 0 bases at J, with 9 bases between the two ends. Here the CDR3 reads CASSYSRTSSYNSPLHF. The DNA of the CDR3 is TGTGCCAGCAGTTACTCCCGGACGAGCTCCTATAATTCACCCCTCCACTTT.

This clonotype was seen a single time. The CDR3 region is CASSGGGTSGSLAAQYF. In DNA, the CDR3 is TGTGCCAGCAGTGGAGGAGGGACTAGCGGGAGTCTCGCCGCGCAGTATTTT. The J gene is TRBJ2-3, the V gene TRBV2, with 14 positions matching TRBD2. Germline V lookup: CDR1 SNHLY, CDR2 FYNNEI. The CDR3 covers 17 residues. Trimming cost V 4 bases and J 10 bases; bases outside gene matches: 13.

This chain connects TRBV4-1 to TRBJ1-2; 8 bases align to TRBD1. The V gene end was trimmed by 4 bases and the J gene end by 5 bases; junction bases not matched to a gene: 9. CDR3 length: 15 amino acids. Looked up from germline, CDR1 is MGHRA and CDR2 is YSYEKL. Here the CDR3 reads CASSPISGQDYGYTF. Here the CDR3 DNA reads TGCGCCAGCAGCCCAATTTCGGGACAGGATTATGGCTACACCTTC.

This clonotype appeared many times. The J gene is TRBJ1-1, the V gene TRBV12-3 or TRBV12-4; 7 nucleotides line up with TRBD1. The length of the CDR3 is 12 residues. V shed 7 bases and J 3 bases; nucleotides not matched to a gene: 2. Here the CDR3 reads CASNQGDTEAFF. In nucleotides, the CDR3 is TGTGCCAGCAACCAGGGGGACACTGAAGCTTTCTTT.

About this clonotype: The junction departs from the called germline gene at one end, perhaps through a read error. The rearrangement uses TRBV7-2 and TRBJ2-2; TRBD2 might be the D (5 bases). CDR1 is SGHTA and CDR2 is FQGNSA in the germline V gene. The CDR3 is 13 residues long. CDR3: CASSSQFAGKLFF. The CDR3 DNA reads TGTGCCAGCAGCTCGCAGTTTGCCGGGAAGCTGTTTTTT.

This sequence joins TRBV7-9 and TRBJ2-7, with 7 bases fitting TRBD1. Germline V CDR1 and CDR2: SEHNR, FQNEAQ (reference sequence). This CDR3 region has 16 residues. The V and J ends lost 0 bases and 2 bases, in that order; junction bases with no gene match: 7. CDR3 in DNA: TGTGCCAGCAGCTTAGCCCAAGGGACAGAAACCTACGAGCAGTACTTC. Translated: CASSLAQGTETYEQYF.